Below, 19 T cell receptor beta chains from the same sample are listed, as sequenced in a study of primary melanoma T cells and metastatic recurrence. Assay used: immunoSEQ multiplex PCR; TCRdb lists only in-frame clones, some missing. This table holds more than 850 clones, approximately 86% found once. The sample comprised melanoma tumor tissue. The source of these receptors is a human donor with melanoma.

The rearrangement joins TRBV12-5 to TRBJ2-3; TRBD1 is a possible D gene (5 bases). This CDR3 is 16 amino acids long. Germline V gives CDR1 LGHNT, CDR2 FRNRAP. The CDR3 reads CASTLDGGASTDTQYF. The DNA for the CDR3 is TGTGCCAGCACCCTTGACGGTGGGGCCAGCACAGATACGCAGTATTTT.

Concerning this clone: The same CDR3 arises from other DNA sequences in this sample as well. V and J are TRBV14 and TRBJ1-2; D uncertain. V shed 1 base and J shed 6 bases, with 9 bases lying between them. Germline V gives CDR1 SGHDN, CDR2 FVKESK. The CDR3 has 13 residues. The CDR3 sequence: CASSQAGIHGYTF. CDR3 DNA sequence: TGTGCCAGCAGCCAAGCGGGGATCCATGGCTACACCTTC. The full variable domain, in which reference TRBV14 and TRBJ1-2 provide the parts outside the CDR3, is EAGVTQFPSHSVIEKGQTVTLRCDPISGHDNLYWYRRVMGKEIKFLLHFVKESKQDESGMPNNRFLAERTGGTYSTLKVQPAELEDSGVYFCASSQAGIHGYTFGSGTRLTVV.

The table lists this clone with a few counts. The chain joins TRBV11-3 to TRBJ2-7; D perhaps matches TRBD2 (7 bases). V lost 5 bases, J lost 0 bases, and 17 bases lay in between. CDR1 SGHNT and CDR2 YENEEA come from the germline V gene. The CDR3 has 16 amino acids. The CDR3 nucleotides are TGTGCCAGCAGCGCAATTGGCGGGGGCAGCTCCTACGAGCAGTACTTC. Translation gives CASSAIGGGSSYEQYF.

V gene TRBV18 combines with J gene TRBJ2-5, with 9 bases lining up with TRBD1. Trimming took 3 bases from V and 1 from J; bases not matched to a gene: 3. The CDR3 spans 15 residues. Germline assignment: CDR1 KGHSH and CDR2 LQKENI. CDR3: CASSPLTGGQETQYF. CDR3 coding DNA: TGTGCCAGCTCACCCCTGACAGGGGGCCAAGAGACCCAGTACTTC.

This clone was observed a handful of times. The V gene is TRBV6-8, the J gene TRBJ2-1; D is possibly TRBD1 or TRBD2 (6 bases each). The CDR3 contains 14 residues. V gave up 6 bases and J gave up 9 bases, with 18 bases separating them. Germline CDR1 reads MNHGY; CDR2 reads SAAAGT. Written as DNA, the CDR3 is TGTGCCAGCAGATCTGCTGGGGGGCGGACTGAGCAGTTCTTC. Translated: CASRSAGGRTEQFF.

This chain joins TRBV5-1 and TRBJ1-1; D gene ambiguous. The germline V gene has CDR1 SGHRS and CDR2 YFSETQ. Between the trimmed V and J ends, which lost 3 bases and 10 bases, there was a span of 19 bases. The CDR3 totals 14 residues. The CDR3 coding sequence is TGCGCCAGCAGCTCAGTGGGAGTAGACATAGGAGCTTTCTTT. Translation: CASSSVGVDIGAFF. Variable domain in full (rest from reference TRBV5-1 and TRBJ1-1): KAGVTQTPRYLIKTRGQQVTLSCSPISGHRSVSWYQQTPGQGLQFLFEYFSETQRNKGNFPGRFSGRQFSNSRSEMNVSTLELGDSALYLCASSSVGVDIGAFFGQGTRLTVV.

The chain links TRBV6-8 to TRBJ2-7, with TRBD2 matching over 7 bases. There are 13 residues in the CDR3. J gave up 2 bases and V 8 bases, and 6 bases lay outside the gene matches. CDR1 and CDR2 (germline): MNHGY, SAAAGT. The CDR3 region has the DNA TGTGCCAGCCGCCGGGGGGAAACCTACGAGCAGTACTTC. The encoded protein is CASRRGETYEQYF.

The rearrangement joins TRBV7-1 to TRBJ2-7; D unresolved. TRBV7-1 is noted as an ORF with a role that remains uncertain. The CDR3 contains 13 residues. Trimming left V 3 bases short and J 3 bases short, with 9 bases between. As DNA, the CDR3 is TGTGCCAGCAGCTCCGGACCGAACTACGAGCAGTACTTC. This sequence encodes CASSSGPNYEQYF.

The chain is built from TRBV11-3 and TRBJ2-7, with 7 bases identical to TRBD2. This CDR3 spans 16 amino acids. V shed 4 bases and J 0 bases; nucleotides not matched to a gene: 9. CDR1 SGHNT and CDR2 YENEEA come from the germline V gene. The CDR3: CASSSERDGYSYEQYF. CDR3 nucleotides: TGTGCCAGCAGCTCTGAGCGGGACGGCTACTCCTACGAGCAGTACTTC.

This clone was counted once. This chain joins TRBV6-8 and TRBJ2-2, with D perhaps being TRBD1 or TRBD2 (5 bases each). Germline V gives CDR1 MNHGY, CDR2 SAAAGT. There are 15 residues in the CDR3. With 0 bases removed from V and 4 bases from J, the gap between germline ends came to 9 bases. Written as DNA, the CDR3 is TGTGCCAGCAGTTACTCAGGGACCGGCACCGGGGAGCTGTTTTTT. Protein sequence: CASSYSGTGTGELFF.

The CDR3 DNA sequence: TGTGCCAGCAGCCAATCGGCAGGGCGCACTGAAGCTTTCTTT. This encodes CASSQSAGRTEAFF. This chain joins TRBV16 and TRBJ1-1, with D perhaps TRBD1 (5 bases). Trimming took off 0 bases at V and 4 bases at J, with 9 bases between the two ends. From germline, CDR1 is KGHSY and CDR2 FQNENV. CDR3 size: 14 residues. The full variable domain, with the rest looked up from reference TRBV16 and TRBJ1-1, is GEEVAQTPKHLVRGEGQKAKLYCAPIKGHSYVFWYQQVLKNEFKFLISFQNENVFDETGMPKERFSAKCLPNSPCSLEIQATKLEDSAVYFCASSQSAGRTEAFFGQGTRLTVV.

This clone has only a few counts. The CDR3 spells CTSRRESRANVLTF. For the CDR3, the DNA is TGCACCAGCAGAAGGGAGAGTCGGGCCAACGTCCTGACTTTC. This sequence joins TRBV1 and TRBJ2-6; TRBD2 reflects the table's D call only, with no check against the DNA. TRBV1 counts as a pseudogene. The CDR3 length is 14 residues.

This chain links TRBV7-6 with TRBJ2-7; 13 nucleotides align to TRBD2. Germline V gives CDR1 SGHVS, CDR2 FNYEAQ. After removal of 5 bases from V and 3 bases from J, the junction contained 4 bases not matched to a gene. The CDR3 is 15 amino acids. The CDR3, as DNA: TGTGCCAGCAGCCAGGGGACTAGCGGGAACTACGAGCAGTACTTC. It is translated as CASSQGTSGNYEQYF.

This chain connects TRBV11-3 to TRBJ2-7, with 9 positions matching TRBD1. The CDR3 totals 15 residues. The V gene's germline CDR1 is SGHNT and CDR2 YENEEA. V shed 5 bases and J 7 bases; nucleotides not matched to a gene: 12. CDR3 sequence: CASSMDRGLLREQYF. The CDR3 nucleotides read TGTGCCAGCAGCATGGACAGGGGCTTATTGAGGGAGCAGTACTTC.

J is TRBJ1-1 and V is TRBV18; D uncertain. V lost 0 bases and J lost 10, with 12 bases in between. The CDR3 runs to 13 residues. Looked up from germline, CDR1 is KGHSH and CDR2 is LQKENI. CDR3 protein: CASSPPSIKGAFF. The DNA of the CDR3 is TGTGCCAGCTCACCACCGTCGATAAAAGGAGCTTTCTTT.

This clone was seen only a few times. This chain uses TRBV6-8 with TRBJ1-1; the D gene is possibly TRBD1 (6 bases). Looked up from germline, CDR1 is MNHGY and CDR2 is SAAAGT. Trimming pared 3 bases from V and 4 bases from J, leaving 18 bases between. The CDR3 runs to 16 residues. DNA of the CDR3: TGTGCCAGCAGTTATCGCACAGGGATAAGAGGCACTGAAGCTTTCTTT. Translated: CASSYRTGIRGTEAFF.

This chain joins TRBV28 and TRBJ2-3; 8 bases align to TRBD2. The CDR3 has 14 residues. Germline V gives CDR1 MDHEN, CDR2 SYDVKM. V shed 7 bases and J 3 bases; nucleotides not matched to a gene: 6. This chain's CDR3 is CASTISGKTDTQYF. In nucleotides, the CDR3 is TGTGCCAGCACGATTAGCGGGAAGACAGATACGCAGTATTTT.

The V gene is TRBV28, the J gene TRBJ2-1; D may be TRBD2 (7 bases). The CDR3 contains 17 residues. Germline CDR1 is MDHEN and CDR2 is SYDVKM. With 3 bases removed from V and 1 base from J, the gap between germline ends came to 16 bases. The CDR3 region is CASSFRGREISYNEQFF. Written as DNA, the CDR3 is TGTGCCAGCAGTTTTCGGGGGCGGGAGATATCCTACAATGAGCAGTTCTTC.

The chain employs TRBV11-3 and TRBJ2-7, with TRBD2 identical over 7 bases. Trimming removed 3 bases from V and 2 bases from J; junction bases left unmatched: 10. The CDR3 has 16 residues. Looked up from germline, CDR1 is SGHNT and CDR2 is YENEEA. The CDR3 spells CASSLDGGGAAYEQYF. The CDR3 bases are TGTGCCAGCAGCTTGGACGGGGGAGGGGCGGCCTACGAGCAGTACTTC.